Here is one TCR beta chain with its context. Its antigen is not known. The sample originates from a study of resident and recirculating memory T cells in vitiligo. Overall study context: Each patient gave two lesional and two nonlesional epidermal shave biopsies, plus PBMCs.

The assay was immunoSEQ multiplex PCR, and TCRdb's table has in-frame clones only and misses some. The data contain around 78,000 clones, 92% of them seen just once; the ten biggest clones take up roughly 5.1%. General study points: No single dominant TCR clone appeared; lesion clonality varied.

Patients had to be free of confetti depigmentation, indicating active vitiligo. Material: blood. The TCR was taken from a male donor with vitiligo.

The CDR3 is CASSVGGRPYEQYF. CDR3 coding DNA: TGTGCCAGCAGCGTGGGCGGGAGACCCTACGAGCAGTACTTC. The chain recombines TRBV9 with TRBJ2-7; TRBD2 matches at 7 bases. Germline-derived CDR1 and CDR2 are SGDLS and YYNGEE. The CDR3 spans 14 residues. V dropped 2 bases and J dropped 2; count of bases not matched to a gene: 4.